A single sample gave rise to the 20 T cell receptor beta chains below, sequenced in a study of shared clonotypes between healthy human individuals. Profiling relied on immunoSEQ multiplex PCR, and the TCRdb table lists in-frame clones only, not all of them. The sample includes approximately 1,500,000 clones, 95% to 99% of them seen just once. Material for sequencing was naive CD4+ T cells sorted from blood. Stated subset: CD45RA+ positively selected. The receptors come from a man aged 25-45 years in good health.

The chain employs TRBV9 and TRBJ1-3; D is unclear. The CDR3 totals 17 residues. V lost 0 bases and J lost 0, with 13 bases in between. Per germline, CDR1 SGDLS and CDR2 YYNGEE. As DNA, the CDR3 is TGTGCCAGCAGCGTAGGCGGTAACAAATACTCTGGAAACACCATATATTTT. Amino acids: CASSVGGNKYSGNTIYF.

As to this clone: Germline and junction disagree at one end, which may indicate a read error. The rearrangement uses TRBV27 and TRBJ2-1; D is perhaps TRBD2 (6 bases). Germline CDR1 and CDR2: MNHEY and SMNVEV (reference sequence). The CDR3 consists of 14 residues. The CDR3 DNA is TGTGCCAGCAGTCTATCAACTAGCAACTATGAGCAGTTCTTC. Encoded protein: CASSLSTSNYEQFF.

A remark on this clone: This specimen includes other DNA sequences encoding the same CDR3. The chain couples TRBV28 to TRBJ2-7, with 7 nucleotides matching TRBD1. The CDR3 totals 13 residues. After removal of 6 bases from V and 3 bases from J, the junction contained 5 bases not matched to a gene. The germline gives CDR1 MDHEN, CDR2 SYDVKM. The CDR3 loop is CASSPGQSYEQYF. DNA of the CDR3: TGTGCCAGCAGCCCGGGACAGAGCTACGAGCAGTACTTC. The full variable domain, its missing parts supplied by reference TRBV28 and TRBJ2-7, is DVKVTQSSRYLVKRTGEKVFLECVQDMDHENMFWYRQDPGLGLRLIYFSYDVKMKEKGDIPEGYSVSREKKERFSLILESASTNQTSMYLCASSPGQSYEQYFGPGTRLTVT.

The V call is TRBV5-1, the J call TRBJ2-1, with D possibly TRBD2 on 5 matching bases. Per the germline V gene, CDR1 is SGHRS and CDR2 is YFSETQ. Trimming stripped 5 bases from V and 7 bases from J, with 13 bases between. The CDR3 loop spans 13 amino acids. CDR3 loop: CASRIGSGNEQFF. CDR3 DNA sequence: TGCGCCAGCAGAATTGGATCGGGGAATGAGCAGTTCTTC.

This chain joins TRBV28 and TRBJ2-2, with TRBD1 matching 10 bases. This CDR3 is 16 amino acids long. V shed 5 bases, J shed 6 bases, and the junction held 9 bases outside the gene matches. In germline, CDR1 is MDHEN, CDR2 SYDVKM. The CDR3 DNA reads TGTGCCAGCAGTAAACCGGGACAGGGGTTCTCCGGGGAGCTGTTTTTT. Translating gives CASSKPGQGFSGELFF.

The genes are TRBV4-3 and TRBJ2-1, with 12 bases aligning to TRBD2. Germline V gene sequence: CDR1 LGHNA, CDR2 YSLEER. Losses at the gene ends were 4 bases for V and 14 bases for J; bases not matched to a gene: 6. The CDR3 length is 13 residues. The CDR3 loop reads CASSRGLAGFKFF. CDR3 DNA: TGCGCCAGCAGCCGAGGACTAGCGGGATTTAAGTTCTTC.

The chain links TRBV28 to TRBJ1-5; the D is unclear. This CDR3 is 15 amino acids long. Germline V gene data show CDR1 as MDHEN and CDR2 as SYDVKM. The V gene lost 5 bases and the J gene lost 0 bases, with 11 bases spanning the gap. CDR3 protein: CASSRRYYSNQPQHF. The CDR3 DNA reads TGTGCCAGCAGTCGGCGATATTATAGCAATCAGCCCCAGCATTTT.

J is TRBJ1-3 and V is TRBV5-1, with D unresolved. The CDR3 is 14 amino acids. The V gene's germline CDR1 is SGHRS and CDR2 YFSETQ. Trimming left V 5 bases short and J 3 bases short, with 12 bases between. The CDR3 region is CASRPGGYGNTIYF. The CDR3 bases are TGCGCCAGCAGGCCGGGAGGTTATGGAAACACCATATATTTT.

The rearrangement joins TRBV5-6 to TRBJ2-7; D is undetermined. The CDR3 covers 14 residues. Trimming cost V 0 bases and J 3 bases, with 10 bases left between them. The germline gives CDR1 SGHDT, CDR2 YYEEEE. The CDR3 protein is CASSLGVYFYEQYF. CDR3 sequence (DNA): TGTGCCAGCAGCTTGGGGGTCTACTTCTACGAGCAGTACTTC.

The chain links TRBV6-5 to TRBJ1-1; the D is unclear. This CDR3 region has 13 residues. V lost 5 bases to trimming and J lost 2 bases, with 9 bases between them. The germline CDR1 and CDR2 sequences are MNHEY and SVGAGI. The CDR3 spells CASSVSINTEAFF. The CDR3 region has the DNA TGTGCCAGCAGTGTGAGTATCAACACTGAAGCTTTCTTT.

This clone came up once. Other DNA sequences of this sample code for an identical CDR3. The genes are TRBV7-9 and TRBJ1-1; TRBD1 might be the D (6 bases). The CDR3 covers 14 residues. The germline V gene has CDR1 SEHNR and CDR2 FQNEAQ (reference sequence). The ends were cut back, 8 bases at V and 0 bases at J, with 13 bases in the middle. The CDR3 coding sequence is TGTGCCAGCTCCCGGGGGCAGTTGAACACTGAAGCTTTCTTT. Residues: CASSRGQLNTEAFF.

This clone was detected only once. The V and J genes are TRBV11-2 and TRBJ2-7; TRBD1 aligns across 10 bases. Germline CDR1 is SGHAT and CDR2 is FQNNGV. The J segment lost 8 bases and the V segment lost 5 bases, leaving 9 bases of the junction unmatched. The length of the CDR3 is 14 residues. The CDR3 spells CASSTRTGGGKQYF. The CDR3 region has the DNA TGTGCCAGCAGCACAAGGACAGGGGGTGGTAAGCAGTACTTC.

The chain joins TRBV9 to TRBJ2-3; D call uncertain. This CDR3 has 14 amino acids. V dropped 0 bases and J dropped 4 bases, with 9 bases sitting between them. CDR1 and CDR2 from the germline V gene are SGDLS and YYNGEE. The CDR3 is CASSVGTRSDTQYF. As DNA, the CDR3 is TGTGCCAGCAGCGTAGGGACGCGATCAGATACGCAGTATTTT.

V usage is TRBV12-5 and J usage is TRBJ2-3; 7 bases fit TRBD2. The CDR3 sequence is 15 residues long. V was clipped by 6 bases and J by 6 bases; unmatched bases: 12. Looked up from germline, CDR1 is LGHNT and CDR2 is FRNRAP. The CDR3 nucleotides read TGTGCTAGTGGCCCGGGAGGCAGGGCGGGGGATACGCAGTATTTT. It is translated as CASGPGGRAGDTQYF.

This clone was observed once. The chain joins TRBV5-6 to TRBJ1-5; D gene uncertain. The CDR3 sequence is 15 residues long. The germline V and J ends were trimmed by 0 bases and 7 bases, with 14 bases remaining between them. Germline values: CDR1 SGHDT, CDR2 YYEEEE. CDR3 protein: CASSLEGRPGQPQHF. In DNA form, the CDR3 reads TGTGCCAGCAGCTTGGAAGGCAGACCAGGCCAGCCCCAGCATTTT. Filled out from reference TRBV5-6 and TRBJ1-5, the complete variable domain reads DAGVTQSPTHLIKTRGQQVTLRCSPKSGHDTVSWYQQALGQGPQFIFQYYEEEERQRGNFPDRFSGHQFPNYSSELNVNALLLGDSALYLCASSLEGRPGQPQHFGDGTRLSIL.

V and J are TRBV11-2 and TRBJ2-7; D possibly corresponds to TRBD1 (5 bases). Germline V gives CDR1 SGHAT, CDR2 FQNNGV. V was pared by 3 bases and J by 5 bases, with 14 bases between. There are 14 residues in the CDR3. The CDR3: CASSFLGPPDEQYF. CDR3 bases: TGTGCCAGCAGCTTCTTGGGGCCCCCGGACGAGCAGTACTTC.

J is TRBJ2-4 and V is TRBV7-2; D not certain. Germline loops: CDR1 SGHTA, CDR2 FQGNSA. The CDR3 runs 12 residues. The V gene lost 2 bases and the J gene lost 10 bases, with 9 bases spanning the gap. In DNA, the CDR3 is TGTGCCAGCAGCTTATCCGGGCCGATTCAGTACTTC. Residues: CASSLSGPIQYF.

For this clone: The sample has other DNA sequences that encode this CDR3 too. The V and J genes are TRBV28 and TRBJ1-5; no clear D gene. The V and J ends lost 5 bases and 3 bases respectively, with 5 bases between them. Germline loops: CDR1 MDHEN, CDR2 SYDVKM. This CDR3 has 12 residues. CDR3 coding DNA: TGTGCCAGCAGTCTTCTCAATCAGCCCCAGCATTTT. Translating gives CASSLLNQPQHF. The whole variable domain, filled in from reference TRBV28 and TRBJ1-5, reads DVKVTQSSRYLVKRTGEKVFLECVQDMDHENMFWYRQDPGLGLRLIYFSYDVKMKEKGDIPEGYSVSREKKERFSLILESASTNQTSMYLCASSLLNQPQHFGDGTRLSIL.

This clone was recorded a few times. The chain employs TRBV2 and TRBJ1-2; D uncertain. The germline V gene encodes CDR1 SNHLY and CDR2 FYNNEI. V was trimmed by 7 bases and J by 4 bases, leaving 13 bases between them. The CDR3 has 13 residues. The CDR3 loop is CASNLHEGYGYTF. CDR3 in DNA: TGTGCCAGCAATTTGCACGAGGGCTATGGCTACACCTTC.

The chain links TRBV15 to TRBJ1-2, with D possibly matching TRBD1 (6 bases). Germline-derived CDR1 and CDR2 are LNHNV and YYDKDF (reference sequence). Trimming removed 4 bases at V and 7 bases at J, with 16 bases between. This CDR3 is built from 14 residues. CDR3 in amino acids: CATSTQRQGIGYTF. The CDR3 bases are TGTGCCACCAGCACCCAACGGCAGGGGATTGGCTACACCTTC.